A single sample gave rise to the 10 T cell receptor beta chains below, sequenced in a study of blood T cell repertoires in COVID-19. TCRdb's table, derived via immunoSEQ multiplex PCR, lists solely in-frame clones and lacks some. The sample holds around 190,000 clones, roughly 80% seen once. Sequencing was carried out using peripheral blood. The receptors derive from a woman in her forties or fifties with acute or convalescent COVID-19.

This chain links TRBV4-3 with TRBJ1-6, with 9 bases aligning to TRBD1. This CDR3 region has 15 residues. J lost 6 bases, V lost 4 bases, and 4 bases had no gene match. Germline CDR1 and CDR2: LGHNA and YSLEER. The CDR3 nucleotides read TGCGCCAGCAGCCCAGGGGACAGGGTTAATTCACCCCTCCACTTT. Translation: CASSPGDRVNSPLHF.

V gene TRBV2 combines with J gene TRBJ1-5; D is unclear. Germline V lookup: CDR1 SNHLY, CDR2 FYNNEI. V was cut by 5 bases and J by 0 bases, with 8 bases left in between. The CDR3 is made up of 14 amino acids. The CDR3: CASSPQYSNQPQHF. CDR3 DNA: TGTGCCAGCAGTCCCCAGTATAGCAATCAGCCCCAGCATTTT. The whole variable domain, filled in from reference TRBV2 and TRBJ1-5, reads EPEVTQTPSHQVTQMGQEVILRCVPISNHLYFYWYRQILGQKVEFLVSFYNNEISEKSEIFDDQFSVERPDGSNFTLKIRSTKLEDSAMYFCASSPQYSNQPQHFGDGTRLSIL.

Only a few counts were recorded for this clone. The chain uses TRBV11-2 and TRBJ2-7, with D hard to call. Per germline, CDR1 SGHAT and CDR2 FQNNGV. Between the trimmed V and J ends, which lost 5 bases and 0 bases, there was a span of 5 bases. There are 12 residues in the CDR3. The chain's CDR3 is CASSLFSYEQYF. The CDR3 bases are TGTGCCAGCAGCCTCTTCTCCTACGAGCAGTACTTC.

The chain is built from TRBV5-1 and TRBJ1-2; tentative D call: TRBD1 (6 bases). Germline V gene data show CDR1 as SGHRS and CDR2 as YFSETQ. The germline V and J ends were trimmed by 0 bases and 6 bases, with 9 bases remaining between them. The CDR3 is 13 residues long. DNA for the CDR3: TGCGCCAGCAGCTTGGAGGCAGGGGATGGCTACACCTTC. Translation: CASSLEAGDGYTF.

The chain uses TRBV6-5 and TRBJ1-5; no firm D call. V was cut by 6 bases and J by 1 base, with 10 bases left in between. CDR1 is MNHEY and CDR2 is SVGAGI in the germline V gene. The CDR3 runs to 14 residues. As DNA, the CDR3 is TGTGCCAGCAGAAGAGGGCCGAGCAATCAGCCCCAGCATTTT. This translates into CASRRGPSNQPQHF.

The genes are TRBV19 and TRBJ2-7, with 7 bases lining up with TRBD1. The CDR3 covers 16 residues. The junction had 14 bases not matched to a gene; V was cut back by 5 bases and J by 4 bases. Per the germline V gene, CDR1 is LNHDA and CDR2 is SQIVND (reference sequence). In DNA, the CDR3 is TGTGCCAGTAGTCCCTCCCGGACAGGCGGACCTTACGAGCAGTACTTC. Its translation: CASSPSRTGGPYEQYF.

The V call is TRBV19, the J call TRBJ1-4, with D possibly being TRBD1 (5 bases). The CDR3 totals 16 residues. The germline V gene encodes CDR1 LNHDA and CDR2 SQIVND (reference sequence). Trimming took 7 bases from V and 7 from J, leaving 22 bases between them. CDR3 amino acids: CASTTITGTLREKLFF. The CDR3 DNA reads as TGTGCCAGTACCACGATAACCGGGACTCTACGTGAAAAACTGTTTTTT.

The rearrangement joins TRBV5-1 to TRBJ2-5; 9 bases are shared with TRBD2. J lost 1 base, V lost 2 bases, and 3 bases had no gene match. Germline CDR1 SGHRS, CDR2 YFSETQ. The CDR3 totals 15 residues. The CDR3 region is CASSFGREGQETQYF. In nucleotides, the CDR3 is TGCGCCAGCAGCTTTGGGCGGGAGGGCCAAGAGACCCAGTACTTC.

V gene TRBV28 combines with J gene TRBJ1-1; D unclear. This CDR3 contains 13 residues. Germline CDR1 reads MDHEN; CDR2 reads SYDVKM. V was clipped by 2 bases and J by 1 base, with 5 bases between them. The CDR3 DNA sequence: TGTGCCAGCAGTTTACCGGGGAACACTGAAGCTTTCTTT. This translates into CASSLPGNTEAFF.

The V call is TRBV4-2, the J call TRBJ1-6; 8 nucleotides align to TRBD1. The CDR3 totals 15 residues. Trimming at V came to 0 bases and at J to 10 bases, leaving 5 bases not matched to a gene. Germline CDR1 is LGHNA and CDR2 is YNFKEQ. The CDR3 DNA is TGTGCCAGCAGCCAAGACTCAGGGGGCGACTCACCCCTCCACTTT. This encodes CASSQDSGGDSPLHF.